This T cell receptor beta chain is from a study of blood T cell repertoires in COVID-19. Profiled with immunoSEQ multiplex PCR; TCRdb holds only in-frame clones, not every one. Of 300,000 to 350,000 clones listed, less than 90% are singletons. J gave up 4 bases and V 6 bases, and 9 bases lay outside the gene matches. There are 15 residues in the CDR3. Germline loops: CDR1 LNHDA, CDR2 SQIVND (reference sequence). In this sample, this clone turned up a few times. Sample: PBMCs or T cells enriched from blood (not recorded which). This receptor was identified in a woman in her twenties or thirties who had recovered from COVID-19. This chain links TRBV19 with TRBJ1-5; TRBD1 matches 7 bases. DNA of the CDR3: TGTGCCAGTAGCACTGGGGACAGCCTAAATCAGCCCCAGCATTTT. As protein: CASSTGDSLNQPQHF.